Below are 9 T cell receptor beta chains sequenced from a single sample in a study of T cell responses to AZD1222 COVID-19 vaccine. Some clones are missing from TCRdb's copy, which holds only in-frame ones; the method was immunoSEQ multiplex PCR. The sample carries around 120,000 clones, around nine tenths recorded once. Sequenced material: peripheral blood, taken on day 0 of AZD1222 vaccination. These receptors all stem from an adult in good health.

The J gene is TRBJ2-1, the V gene TRBV28; unclear D gene. This CDR3 contains 13 residues. Germline CDR1 and CDR2: MDHEN and SYDVKM. V was cut by 4 bases and J by 3 bases, with 7 bases left in between. For the CDR3, the DNA is TGTGCCAGCAGTTCGGTGGGCTACAATGAGCAGTTCTTC. It encodes CASSSVGYNEQFF.

The chain combines TRBV13 with TRBJ1-1; tentatively, D is TRBD1 (5 bases). Trimming took off 7 bases at V and 2 bases at J, with 14 bases between the two ends. The CDR3 totals 14 residues. Germline CDR1 and CDR2: PRHDT and FYEKMQ (reference sequence). The CDR3 sequence is CASKGQLRNTEAFF. In DNA form, the CDR3 reads TGTGCCAGCAAGGGGCAGTTGAGAAACACTGAAGCTTTCTTT.

This clone showed up just a few times. The chain is built from TRBV4-1 and TRBJ2-1; TRBD1 or TRBD2 may be the D gene (6 bases each). The germline CDR1 and CDR2 sequences are MGHRA and YSYEKL. V lost 6 bases, J lost 9 bases, and 21 bases lay in between. The CDR3 runs to 15 residues. The CDR3 coding sequence is TGCGCCAGCAGGCCCCCTGAAGGGGGGTTGAGTGAGCAGTTCTTC. This codes for CASRPPEGGLSEQFF.

This clone was counted between two and nine times. The V and J genes are TRBV7-3 and TRBJ1-5; D gene uncertain. Germline V lookup: CDR1 SGHTA, CDR2 FQGTGA. This CDR3 spans 13 amino acids. Trimming took off 2 bases at V and 7 bases at J, with 9 bases between the two ends. In DNA form, the CDR3 reads TGTGCCAGCAGCTTAGGGCCTAACCAGCCCCAGCATTTT. Translating it yields CASSLGPNQPQHF.

Remarks on this clone: In the same sample, other DNA sequences code for this CDR3. The chain carries TRBV3-1 (or the pseudogene TRBV3-2) and TRBJ1-5, with 10 bases identical to TRBD1. Unmatched junction bases numbered 2, after V lost 4 bases and J lost 2 bases. From germline, CDR1 is LGHDT and CDR2 YNNKEL (reference sequence). The CDR3 consists of 15 residues. CDR3: CASSPGTGGNQPQHF. The CDR3 DNA reads as TGTGCCAGCAGCCCCGGGACAGGGGGCAATCAGCCCCAGCATTTT.

The V call is TRBV6-5, the J call TRBJ1-1, with a possible D match to TRBD1 (6 bases). Trimming removed 4 bases from V and 7 bases from J, with 19 bases in between. Germline-derived CDR1 and CDR2 are MNHEY and SVGAGI. The CDR3 totals 15 residues. The CDR3 DNA follows: TGTGCCAGCAGTTTTGGGGGCTCAGCTGCGAATGAAGCTTTCTTT. This encodes CASSFGGSAANEAFF.

The chain joins TRBV5-5 to TRBJ1-6; D remains ambiguous. The V and J ends lost 0 bases and 0 bases respectively, with 10 bases between them. This CDR3 has 17 amino acids. Per germline, CDR1 SGHKS and CDR2 YYEKEE (reference sequence). CDR3 residues: CASSLDSLSSYNSPLHF. Written as DNA, the CDR3 is TGTGCCAGCAGCTTGGACAGCTTGAGCTCCTATAATTCACCCCTCCACTTT.

The chain couples TRBV11-2 to TRBJ1-2, with D perhaps matching TRBD1 (5 bases). V was trimmed by 1 base and J by 9 bases, leaving 15 bases between them. This CDR3 spans 14 amino acids. The germline V gene has CDR1 SGHAT and CDR2 FQNNGV. The CDR3 coding sequence is TGTGCCAGCAGCTTAGGCAGGGATACTATGAGCTACACCTTC. This gives the protein CASSLGRDTMSYTF. The whole variable domain, filled in from reference TRBV11-2 and TRBJ1-2, reads EAGVAQSPRYKIIEKRQSVAFWCNPISGHATLYWYQQILGQGPKLLIQFQNNGVVDDSQLPKDRFSAERLKGVDSTLKIQPAKLEDSAVYLCASSLGRDTMSYTFGSGTRLTVV.

In nucleotides, the CDR3 is TGTGCCAGCAGCCAAGTGGGGAGCTCCTATAATTCACCCCTCCACTTT. Protein: CASSQVGSSYNSPLHF. This chain joins TRBV3-1 (or the pseudogene TRBV3-2) and TRBJ1-6; D ambiguous. V was clipped by 1 base and J by 0 bases, with 7 bases between them. The CDR3 has 16 amino acids. CDR1 and CDR2 (germline): LGHDT, YNNKEL (reference sequence).